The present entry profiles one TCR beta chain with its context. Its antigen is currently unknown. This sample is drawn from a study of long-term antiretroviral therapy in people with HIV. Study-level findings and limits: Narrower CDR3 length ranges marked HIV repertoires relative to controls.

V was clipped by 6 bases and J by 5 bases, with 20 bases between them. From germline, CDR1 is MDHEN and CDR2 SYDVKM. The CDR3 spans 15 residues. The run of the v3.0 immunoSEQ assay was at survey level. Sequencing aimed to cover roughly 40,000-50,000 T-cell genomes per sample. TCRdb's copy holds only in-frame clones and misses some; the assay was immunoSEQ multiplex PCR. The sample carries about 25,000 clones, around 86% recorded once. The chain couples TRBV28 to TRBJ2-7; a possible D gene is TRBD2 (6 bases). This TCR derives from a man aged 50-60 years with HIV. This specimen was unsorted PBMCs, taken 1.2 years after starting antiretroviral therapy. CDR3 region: CASRDTRGVLDEQYF. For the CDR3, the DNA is TGTGCCAGCAGGGATACGCGGGGAGTCCTCGACGAGCAGTACTTC.